Presented here are 25 T cell receptor beta chains from one specimen sequenced in a study of technical replicates of blood from a few donors. Using immunoSEQ multiplex PCR, the repertoire was profiled, and TCRdb retains in-frame clones only, with some absent. This table has tens of thousands of clones, about 89% appearing once. The specimen sequenced was T cells isolated from PBMCs. All receptors derive from a human donor in good health.

The genes are TRBV9 and TRBJ2-5; 8 bases line up with TRBD1. The CDR3 consists of 15 residues. Germline CDR1 and CDR2: SGDLS and YYNGEE. V gave up 2 bases and J gave up 1 base; unmatched junction bases: 4. CDR3 sequence (DNA): TGTGCCAGCAGCGTGCAGGGGGCCCCCCAAGAGACCCAGTACTTC. The encoded protein is CASSVQGAPQETQYF.

This clone was seen once. V is TRBV7-9 and J is TRBJ1-1, with 7 bases fitting TRBD1. V was clipped by 1 base and J by 0 bases; unmatched bases: 8. This CDR3 spans 17 amino acids. Per the germline V gene, CDR1 is SEHNR and CDR2 is FQNEAQ (reference sequence). The CDR3 nucleotides are TGTGCCAGCAGCTTAGGACAGGGAAACCTTTTGAACACTGAAGCTTTCTTT. Protein sequence: CASSLGQGNLLNTEAFF.

This chain joins TRBV7-6 and TRBJ2-7; possible D gene TRBD2, 7 bases. This CDR3 contains 16 residues. The ends were cut back, 1 base at V and 5 bases at J, with 18 bases in the middle. Germline values: CDR1 SGHVS, CDR2 FNYEAQ. The CDR3 DNA is TGTGCCAGCAGCTTAGAGAGGGGGGGTACCCTGGACGAGCAGTACTTC. Its protein is CASSLERGGTLDEQYF. The full variable domain, with the rest looked up from reference TRBV7-6 and TRBJ2-7, is GAGVSQSPRYKVTKRGQDVALRCDPISGHVSLYWYRQALGQGPEFLTYFNYEAQQDKSGLPNDRFSAERPEGSISTLTIQRTEQRDSAMYRCASSLERGGTLDEQYFGPGTRLTVT.

The chain is built from TRBV13 and TRBJ2-1, with 7 bases identical to TRBD2. J was trimmed by 5 bases and V by 5 bases; bases with no gene match: 6. The CDR3 is 14 amino acids. Germline values: CDR1 PRHDT, CDR2 FYEKMQ (reference sequence). The CDR3 DNA sequence: TGTGCCAGCAGCATCGGGGACTATAACAATGAGCAGTTCTTC. As protein: CASSIGDYNNEQFF. Complete variable domain (other parts from reference TRBV13 and TRBJ2-1): AAGVIQSPRHLIKEKRETATLKCYPIPRHDTVYWYQQGPGQDPQFLISFYEKMQSDKGSIPDRFSAQQFSDYHSELNMSSLELGDSALYFCASSIGDYNNEQFFGPGTRLTVL.

The rearrangement links TRBV28 to TRBJ1-5, with D unresolved. V lost 6 bases and J lost 4, with 16 bases in between. Looked up from germline, CDR1 is MDHEN and CDR2 is SYDVKM. There are 15 residues in the CDR3. CDR3 bases: TGTGCCAGCAGCAGGATCGGGATGTGGAATCAGCCCCAGCATTTT. As protein: CASSRIGMWNQPQHF.

J is TRBJ1-2 and V is TRBV19, with D hard to call. From germline, CDR1 is LNHDA and CDR2 SQIVND (reference sequence). The CDR3 extends over 13 amino acids. V was pared by 5 bases and J by 4 bases, with 11 bases between. For the CDR3, the DNA is TGTGCCAGTAGTTACGACGGGATCTATGGCTACACCTTC. This sequence encodes CASSYDGIYGYTF. The variable domain in full, completed from reference TRBV19 and TRBJ1-2, reads DGGITQSPKYLFRKEGQNVTLSCEQNLNHDAMYWYRQDPGQGLRLIYYSQIVNDFQKGDIAEGYSVSREKKESFPLTVTSAQKNPTAFYLCASSYDGIYGYTFGSGTRLTVV.

The V and J genes are TRBV5-5 and TRBJ2-7; the match to TRBD1 covers 9 bases. This CDR3 spans 15 amino acids. After removal of 3 bases from V and 1 base from J, the junction contained 5 bases not matched to a gene. Germline loops: CDR1 SGHKS, CDR2 YYEKEE (reference sequence). In DNA, the CDR3 is TGTGCCAGCAGCTGGCTGGGACAGGGATCCTACGAGCAGTACTTC. This sequence encodes CASSWLGQGSYEQYF.

The chain is built from TRBV30 and TRBJ2-7; 12 bases map to TRBD1. The CDR3 is made up of 14 amino acids. The V gene's germline CDR1 is GTSNPN and CDR2 SVGIG (reference sequence). Unmatched junction bases numbered 5, after V lost 5 bases and J lost 3 bases. The CDR3 nucleotides read TGTGCCTGGGACCGGGACAGGGGGCTCTACGAGCAGTACTTC. Encoded protein: CAWDRDRGLYEQYF.

This chain uses TRBV9 with TRBJ2-3; unclear D gene. The CDR3 totals 13 residues. Germline CDR1 SGDLS, CDR2 YYNGEE. V was cut by 3 bases and J by 2 bases, with 7 bases left in between. The DNA of the CDR3 is TGTGCCAGCAGCGACCCGGTCACAGATACGCAGTATTTT. Encoded protein: CASSDPVTDTQYF.

V usage is TRBV21-1 and J usage is TRBJ2-7; TRBD2 is taken as the D call from the table, unchecked against the DNA. TRBV21-1 is described as a pseudogene. CDR3 length: 15 amino acids. DNA for the CDR3: TGTGCCAGCACACGAGGTAGCGGAGGGGTCAACGAGCAGTACTTC. This codes for CASTRGSGGVNEQYF.

This clone showed up just once. V and J are TRBV5-1 and TRBJ2-1; D might be TRBD2 (5 bases). Germline CDR1 is SGHRS and CDR2 is YFSETQ. The V end lost 0 bases, the J end lost 0 bases, and 10 bases lay between the germline ends. This CDR3 contains 16 residues. The CDR3 here is CASSLGGHLSYNEQFF. CDR3 coding DNA: TGCGCCAGCAGCTTGGGCGGGCACCTCTCCTACAATGAGCAGTTCTTC.

The V and J genes are TRBV10-2 and TRBJ1-5, with a tentative D call TRBD1 (5 bases). The germline CDR1 and CDR2 sequences are WSHSY and SAAADI. Between the trimmed V and J ends, which lost 1 base and 4 bases, there was a span of 11 bases. CDR3 length: 15 amino acids. In DNA, the CDR3 is TGCGCCAGCAGTGAGTGGGGACTGAGGAATCAGCCCCAGCATTTT. Amino acid sequence: CASSEWGLRNQPQHF.

The gene calls are TRBV6-5 and TRBJ2-2, with 8 bases lining up with TRBD2. V trimming: 4 bases; J trimming: 6 bases; junction bases outside the gene matches: 7. The CDR3 is 15 amino acids. The germline CDR1 and CDR2 sequences are MNHEY and SVGAGI. CDR3 in amino acids: CASSWGTGGPGELFF. The CDR3 region has the DNA TGTGCCAGCAGTTGGGGAACGGGAGGGCCCGGGGAGCTGTTTTTT.

V gene TRBV28 combines with J gene TRBJ2-1, with D perhaps TRBD1 (5 bases). The CDR3 contains 15 residues. Germline V CDR1 and CDR2: MDHEN, SYDVKM. The ends were cut back, 6 bases at V and 0 bases at J, with 12 bases in the middle. The CDR3 DNA sequence: TGTGCCAGCAGACGGACACTTAGCTCCTACAATGAGCAGTTCTTC. Translated: CASRRTLSSYNEQFF.

The chain is built from TRBV5-8 and TRBJ2-7; 14 bases are shared with TRBD2. The CDR3 extends over 18 amino acids. The V and J ends lost 6 bases and 3 bases, in that order; junction bases with no gene match: 14. Germline CDR1 and CDR2: SGHTS and YDEGEE. As DNA, the CDR3 is TGTGCCAGCACCTTTCGGGGGACTAGCGGGAGACAGGGCTACGAGCAGTACTTC. Residues: CASTFRGTSGRQGYEQYF.

This clone was observed a single time. The rearrangement links TRBV4-3 to TRBJ2-3, with D hard to call. Germline V gene lookup returns CDR1 LGHNA and CDR2 YSLEER. This CDR3 is 14 amino acids long. Trimming left V 3 bases short and J 4 bases short, with 11 bases between. DNA for the CDR3: TGCGCCAGCAGCCAGAGATATAACGCAGATACGCAGTATTTT. Protein product: CASSQRYNADTQYF.

The CDR3 region has the DNA TGCGCCAGCAGTGGAGGGGGCAGGGGTTTTCACCAAGAGACCCAGTACTTC. Translation gives CASSGGGRGFHQETQYF. The J gene is TRBJ2-5, the V gene TRBV4-1; a possible D gene is TRBD1 (7 bases). The CDR3 consists of 17 residues. V was cut by 6 bases and J by 0 bases, with 20 bases left in between. Per the germline V gene, CDR1 is MGHRA and CDR2 is YSYEKL.

This sequence joins TRBV7-2 and TRBJ2-7, with TRBD2 identical over 7 bases. The germline gives CDR1 SGHTA, CDR2 FQGNSA. This CDR3 comprises 15 residues. V lost 5 bases to trimming and J lost 0 bases; unmatched junction nucleotides: 7. The CDR3 reads CASSLLALSSYEQYF. The CDR3 DNA reads as TGTGCCAGCAGCCTACTAGCGTTAAGCTCCTACGAGCAGTACTTC.

The CDR3: CAIRPSDSPMNTEAFF. The CDR3 DNA follows: TGTGCCATCAGGCCATCCGACAGCCCCATGAACACTGAAGCTTTCTTT. The chain couples TRBV10-3 to TRBJ1-1; perhaps TRBD1 as D (5 bases). In germline, CDR1 is ENHRY, CDR2 SYGVKD. CDR3 length equals 16 residues. Trimming took 6 bases from V and 0 from J, leaving 17 bases between them.

In regard to this clone: The sample has other DNA sequences that encode this CDR3 too. The chain uses TRBV7-9 and TRBJ1-5, with 7 bases aligning to TRBD1. V shed 5 bases and J 7 bases; nucleotides not matched to a gene: 5. The length of the CDR3 is 13 residues. CDR1 is SEHNR and CDR2 is FQNEAQ in the germline V gene (reference sequence). The CDR3 loop is CASSRTGDQPQHF. The CDR3 DNA follows: TGTGCCAGCAGCAGAACAGGGGACCAGCCCCAGCATTTT.

This chain uses TRBV11-3 with TRBJ1-3, with TRBD1 matching 8 bases. The CDR3 length is 19 residues. The germline CDR1 and CDR2 sequences are SGHNT and YENEEA. Germline trimming cut 5 bases from V and 2 bases from J; bases unmatched to any gene: 17. The CDR3 sequence: CASSLVGGGTGWPGNTIYF. The CDR3 coding sequence is TGTGCCAGCAGCCTGGTCGGAGGAGGGACAGGATGGCCTGGAAACACCATATATTTT.

The chain couples TRBV19 to TRBJ1-1, with D possibly being TRBD1 (6 bases). The V gene lost 1 base and the J gene lost 8 bases, with 8 bases spanning the gap. The CDR3 length is 12 residues. Germline V gene sequence: CDR1 LNHDA, CDR2 SQIVND (reference sequence). CDR3 DNA sequence: TGTGCCAGTAGTATAGCCGACAGGGAAGCTTTCTTT. This gives the protein CASSIADREAFF.

This rearrangement joins TRBV21-1 to TRBJ2-7; the listed D gene, TRBD2, was not tested against the DNA. TRBV21-1 is a pseudogene segment. CDR3 size: 13 residues. CDR3 DNA: TGTGCCAGCAGCAGGACTACTCTACGAGGGCAGTACTTC. This codes for CASSRTTLRGQYF.

V usage is TRBV7-8 and J usage is TRBJ1-1; no firm D call. The CDR3 consists of 15 residues. Germline values: CDR1 SGHVS, CDR2 FQNEAQ. The V end lost 0 bases, the J end lost 6 bases, and 14 bases lay between the germline ends. The CDR3 reads CASSLAVGEFAEAFF. CDR3 DNA sequence: TGTGCCAGCAGCTTAGCGGTCGGGGAATTTGCTGAAGCTTTCTTT. Drawing the rest from reference TRBV7-8 and TRBJ1-1, the complete variable domain is GAGVSQSPRYKVAKRGQDVALRCDPISGHVSLFWYQQALGQGPEFLTYFQNEAQLDKSGLPSDRFFAERPEGSVSTLKIQRTQQEDSAVYLCASSLAVGEFAEAFFGQGTRLTVV.

The chain links TRBV10-3 to TRBJ1-2; 7 nucleotides agree with TRBD1. The CDR3 runs to 17 residues. V lost 2 bases to trimming and J lost 0 bases; unmatched junction nucleotides: 9. The germline V gene encodes CDR1 ENHRY and CDR2 SYGVKD. In DNA form, the CDR3 reads TGTGCCATCAGTGAGCCCCTGGGACAGTCTGCTAACTATGGCTACACCTTC. Protein: CAISEPLGQSANYGYTF.